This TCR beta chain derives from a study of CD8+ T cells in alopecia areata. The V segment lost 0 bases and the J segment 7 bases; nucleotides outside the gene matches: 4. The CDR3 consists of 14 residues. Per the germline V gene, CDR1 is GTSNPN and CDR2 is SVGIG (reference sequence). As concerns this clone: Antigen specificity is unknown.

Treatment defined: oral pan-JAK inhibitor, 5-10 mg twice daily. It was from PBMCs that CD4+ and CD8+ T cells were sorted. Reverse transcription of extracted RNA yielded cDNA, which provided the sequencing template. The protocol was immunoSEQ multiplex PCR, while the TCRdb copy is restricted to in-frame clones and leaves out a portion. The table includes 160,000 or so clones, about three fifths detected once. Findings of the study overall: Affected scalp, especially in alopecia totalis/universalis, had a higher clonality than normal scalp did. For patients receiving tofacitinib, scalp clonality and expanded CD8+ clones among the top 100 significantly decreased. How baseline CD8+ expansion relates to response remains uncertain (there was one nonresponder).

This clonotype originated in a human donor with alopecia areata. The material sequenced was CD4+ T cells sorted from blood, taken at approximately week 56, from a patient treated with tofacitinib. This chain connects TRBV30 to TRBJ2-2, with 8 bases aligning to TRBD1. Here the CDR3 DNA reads TGTGCCTGGAGTGTAAGGACAGGGTTCGGGGAGCTGTTTTTT. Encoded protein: CAWSVRTGFGELFF.